This TCR beta chain came from a study of shared clonotypes between healthy human individuals (dated by TCRdb to about 2020). With regard to the full study: The cohort included three men and a couple of women between 18 and 49 years of age. For each donor, three plates each were used for CD4 naive and CD4 memory, two plates were used for CD8 naive, and one plate was used for CD8 memory. Blood TCR repertoires of about 5 healthy adults were deeply sequenced to estimate repertoire size and the extent of clonotype sharing between individuals. To increase sequencing depth and limit assay-specific biases, TCR repertoire library preparation and sequencing were carried out by different laboratories using diverse techniques. Leukapheresis yielded between about 0.9 and 9 billion PBMCs per donor. The paper as a whole reports these results and caveats: Compared with non-shared clonotypes, the clonotypes found in all four sorted-subset donors had higher generation probabilities. Pairwise subsampling led to the expectation that sequencing depth would affect the degree of clonotype sharing among donors. Even with the large sequencing depth, rarefaction of the sorted-subset datasets indicated that sequencing was incomplete. Sampling was limited to blood, and TCR repertoires in tissue likely differ from TCR repertoires in blood. Across four donors, 4.5% to 6.5% of naive CD4, around 3.3% of naive CD8, about 2% of memory CD4, and approximately 0.4% of memory CD8 clonotypes were shared. Because the study included only a small number of donors, the genetic and exposure-history diversity represented was limited. Naive subsets generally had larger estimated clonotype richness than memory subsets did.

CD8 naive samples were CD45RO-negative cells positively selected for CCR7, giving a CD45RA+CCR7+ population that excluded TemRA cells. The donors were healthy, HIV-negative adults with no recently reported acute infections or vaccinations. All donors were Caucasian adults living in Nashville, Tennessee, USA. After blood collection by leukapheresis, PBMCs were isolated using Ficoll-Histopaque density gradient centrifugation and then cryopreserved in the vapor phase of liquid nitrogen. Analytical flow cytometry was used to check the purity and quantity of every magnetically sorted T cell population. Genomic DNA was isolated from each sorted fraction and quantified by UV absorbance on a Nanodrop 2000c. With respect to this clone: No antigen is known for it. No much larger clonotype is one base removed from it; base qualities were not supplied.

Using the deep immunoSEQ assay, TCR CDR3 regions were amplified from genomic DNA by multiplex PCR. For each cell subset, the extracted genomic DNA was distributed evenly across all wells of several immunoSEQ 96-well plates, and each plate served as one replicate. For sorted subsets, about 200 ng genomic DNA, equal to 25,000 to 35,000 T cell genomes, was loaded into each replicate PCR. Purified libraries were measured with a Qubit 3.0 fluorometer, size-checked on a Bioanalyzer 2100, and measured again with the KAPA Library Quantification kit. Each immunoSEQ 96-well plate was sequenced on its own single-read 150-cycle Illumina NextSeq 550 flow cell. The authors' pipeline ran thus. The immunoSEQ output contained only junctional sequences without quality scores, so filtering could not match that applied to full-length reads. To assign V/J genes and CDR3, sequences were annotated using PyIR, a Python wrapper for IgBLAST v1.9, with IMGT germline references. Reads were removed for weak V/J assignments (E-value above 1e-6), missing CDR3, stop codons, out-of-frame junctions, or ambiguous translated residues. V3J clonotypes were defined as sequences sharing an identical inferred V gene, J gene, and CDR3 amino acid sequence. Percentage overlap between repertoires was computed as shared unique clonotypes divided by the size of the smaller repertoire. Three approaches were used to assess repertoire richness: RTK rarefaction, the Chao1 estimator, and Recon v2.1 estimates of unobserved clonotypes. Generation probabilities were computed with OLGA for all TCRbeta clonotypes obtained by the gDNA method from several donors. TCRdb took over this immuneACCESS table, retaining in-frame rearrangements with V and J assigned. Such tables are incomplete; in checked studies, under half of the missing clones stem from an unresolved V gene, and the remainder is unexplained. V, J and clone size derive from that table, while D and trimming were established from the DNA sequence. The sample yields about 2,100,000 clones; 90% to 95% were counted once. The ten biggest clones cover more than 1.5% of the sample.

The germline V gene encodes CDR1 SGDLS and CDR2 YYNGEE. CDR3 length: 15 amino acids, cysteine to phenylalanine. Only the CDR3 DNA is retained, 45 bases long and in frame from the first base. V is cut by 0 bases and J by 5 bases, and the space between the germline ends is 14 bases. The material sequenced was naive CD8+ T cells from PBMCs. Sample cell subset or site, as interpreted from the label and publication: CD45RA+CCR7+. This receptor chain uses TRBV9 and TRBJ1-1; the D gene is perhaps TRBD1, on 5 matching bases. The TCR was taken from a young man in good health. Some clones in this sample may be carry-over from other donors' samples. The CDR3 region: CASSVASTWGTEAFF. The DNA sequence reads TGTGCCAGCAGCGTAGCGTCGACCTGGGGGACTGAAGCTTTCTTT.